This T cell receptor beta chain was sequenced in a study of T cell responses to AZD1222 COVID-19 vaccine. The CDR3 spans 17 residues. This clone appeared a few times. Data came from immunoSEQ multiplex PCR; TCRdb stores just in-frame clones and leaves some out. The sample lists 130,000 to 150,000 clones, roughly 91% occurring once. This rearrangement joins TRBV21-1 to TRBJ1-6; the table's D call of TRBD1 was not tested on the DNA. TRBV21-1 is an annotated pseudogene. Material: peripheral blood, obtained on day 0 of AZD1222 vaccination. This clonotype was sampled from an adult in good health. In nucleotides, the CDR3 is TGTGCCAGCAGCAACCTGGACAGGGAAGTGAATAATTCACCCCTCCACTTT. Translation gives CASSNLDREVNNSPLHF.